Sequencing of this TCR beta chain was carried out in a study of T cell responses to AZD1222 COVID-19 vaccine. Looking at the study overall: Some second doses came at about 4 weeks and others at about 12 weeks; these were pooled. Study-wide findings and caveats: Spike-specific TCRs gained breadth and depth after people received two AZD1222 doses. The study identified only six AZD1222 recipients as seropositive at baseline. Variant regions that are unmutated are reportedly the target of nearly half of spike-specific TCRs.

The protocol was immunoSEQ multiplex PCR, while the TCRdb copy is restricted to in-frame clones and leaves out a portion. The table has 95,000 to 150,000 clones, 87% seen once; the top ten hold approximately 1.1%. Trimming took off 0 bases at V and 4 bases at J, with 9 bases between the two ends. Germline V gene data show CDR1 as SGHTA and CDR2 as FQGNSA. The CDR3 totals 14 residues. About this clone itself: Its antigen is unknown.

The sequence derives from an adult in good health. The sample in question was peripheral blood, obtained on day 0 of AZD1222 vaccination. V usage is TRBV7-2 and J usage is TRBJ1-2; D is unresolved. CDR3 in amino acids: CASSLAGSLYGYTF. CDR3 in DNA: TGTGCCAGCAGCTTAGCTGGCAGCCTCTATGGCTACACCTTC.